The 6 T cell receptor beta chains listed next were all sequenced from one sample in a study of cytomegalovirus exposure and HLA in healthy donors. PCR primers comprised 60 Vbeta and 13 Jbeta primers. Sequencing was performed with immunoSEQ multiplex PCR; in TCRdb, only in-frame clones are kept and a portion is missing. The sample contains 120,000 to 150,000 clones, roughly 80% of which appear only once. The source material was PBMCs. The receptors derive from a female donor in good health and CMV-seronegative.

This chain uses TRBV27 with TRBJ1-5; no firm D call. Trimming removed 5 bases from V and 1 base from J, with 15 bases in between. CDR3 length equals 16 residues. CDR1 and CDR2 from the germline V gene are MNHEY and SMNVEV (reference sequence). The DNA of the CDR3 is TGTGCCAGCAGTCGACGGTATTCACAGAGCAATCAGCCCCAGCATTTT. Translated: CASSRRYSQSNQPQHF.

This chain connects TRBV6-5 to TRBJ1-5; 8 positions agree with TRBD1. The CDR3 has 14 residues. Germline values: CDR1 MNHEY, CDR2 SVGAGI. With V trimmed by 6 bases and J by 1 base, 2 bases remained unmatched. The CDR3 sequence is CASSRTGSNQPQHF. The CDR3 DNA is TGTGCCAGCAGCCGGACAGGGAGCAATCAGCCCCAGCATTTT.

This clone has just a few counts. The genes are TRBV7-6 and TRBJ1-1; 7 bases align to TRBD1. Germline-derived CDR1 and CDR2 are SGHVS and FNYEAQ. The CDR3 is 14 residues long. V was pared by 5 bases and J by 1 base, with 4 bases of the junction left unmatched. DNA for the CDR3: TGTGCCAGCAGCCAATGGACAGGGAACACTGAAGCTTTCTTT. Translated, it gives CASSQWTGNTEAFF.

The chain is built from TRBV6-1 and TRBJ2-5; no clear D. The J call may not be correct, given that the DNA end is closer to TRBJ2-7. This CDR3 is built from 14 residues. Germline-derived CDR1 and CDR2 are MNHNS and SASEGT. This CDR3 reads CASSDLVGAYEQYF. Here the CDR3 DNA reads TGTGCCAGCAGTGACCTGGTCGGTGCCTACGAGCAGTACTTC.

This chain connects TRBV2 to TRBJ1-5; 7 bases are shared with TRBD1. The CDR3 totals 17 residues. The junction had 13 bases not matched to a gene; V was cut back by 6 bases and J by 2 bases. Germline V lookup: CDR1 SNHLY, CDR2 FYNNEI. This chain's CDR3 is CASRGQIGRRGNQPQHF. CDR3 coding DNA: TGTGCCAGCAGGGGACAGATCGGACGACGGGGCAATCAGCCCCAGCATTTT. The variable domain in full, with the rest retrieved from reference TRBV2 and TRBJ1-5, is EPEVTQTPSHQVTQMGQEVILRCVPISNHLYFYWYRQILGQKVEFLVSFYNNEISEKSEIFDDQFSVERPDGSNFTLKIRSTKLEDSAMYFCASRGQIGRRGNQPQHFGDGTRLSIL.

The chain has TRBV9 and TRBJ1-3; the D gene is possibly TRBD1 (5 bases). The ends were cut back, 5 bases at V and 6 bases at J, with 18 bases in the middle. This CDR3 is built from 15 residues. Germline assignment: CDR1 SGDLS and CDR2 YYNGEE. In DNA form, the CDR3 reads TGTGCCAGCAGTGCCGGGACTAAGCTATTAAACACCATATATTTT. Protein sequence: CASSAGTKLLNTIYF.